The 23 T cell receptor beta chains below were found in one sample sequenced in a study of T cell responses to AZD1222 COVID-19 vaccine. Here immunoSEQ multiplex PCR was the method, and the copy in TCRdb shows in-frame clones only, minus some. There are approximately 150,000 clones in the sample; about nine tenths occur only once, and roughly 1.2% lies in the top ten. The source material was peripheral blood, sampled 28 days after the second AZD1222 dose. These receptors all stem from an adult who received the AZD1222 COVID-19 vaccine.

This rearrangement joins TRBV27 to TRBJ2-7; D possibly corresponds to TRBD1 (5 bases). Trimming took 6 bases from V and 4 from J, leaving 16 bases between them. The CDR3 length is 14 residues. Germline CDR1 MNHEY, CDR2 SMNVEV (reference sequence). CDR3 sequence reads: CASRARAYSYEQYF. CDR3 coding DNA: TGTGCCAGCAGGGCCAGGGCTTACTCTTACGAGCAGTACTTC.

This clone was detected only a few times. This chain connects TRBV5-1 to TRBJ2-2; D unresolved. V lost 2 bases, J lost 1 base, and 9 bases lay in between. The germline V gene encodes CDR1 SGHRS and CDR2 YFSETQ. The length of the CDR3 is 15 residues. The CDR3 protein is CASSFPGRNTGELFF. CDR3 bases: TGCGCCAGCAGCTTTCCAGGACGGAACACCGGGGAGCTGTTTTTT.

The J gene is TRBJ2-3, the V gene TRBV7-3; 13 nucleotides agree with TRBD2. Germline loops: CDR1 SGHTA, CDR2 FQGTGA. V lost 5 bases, J lost 8 bases, and 10 bases stayed unmatched. The CDR3 contains 16 residues. DNA of the CDR3: TGTGCCAGCAGCGCAGGCGGGACTAGCGGGAAGGGTACGCAGTATTTT. This translates into CASSAGGTSGKGTQYF.

The genes are TRBV28 and TRBJ2-7; D unresolved. The CDR3 is 14 residues long. Germline V gene data show CDR1 as MDHEN and CDR2 as SYDVKM. Trimming removed 6 bases from V and 4 bases from J, with 16 bases in between. The CDR3 DNA follows: TGTGCCAGCAGACCACTTGGAGAAGGGTACGAGCAGTACTTC. Translating it yields CASRPLGEGYEQYF. Filled out from reference TRBV28 and TRBJ2-7, the complete variable domain reads DVKVTQSSRYLVKRTGEKVFLECVQDMDHENMFWYRQDPGLGLRLIYFSYDVKMKEKGDIPEGYSVSREKKERFSLILESASTNQTSMYLCASRPLGEGYEQYFGPGTRLTVT.

The chain joins TRBV7-2 to TRBJ1-3; no definite D call. V dropped 5 bases and J dropped 4 bases, with 12 bases sitting between them. Germline V gene lookup returns CDR1 SGHTA and CDR2 FQGNSA. The CDR3 runs to 14 residues. Here the CDR3 reads CASSRYSRGNTIYF. CDR3 coding DNA: TGTGCCAGCAGCCGTTATTCGCGCGGAAACACCATATATTTT.

The CDR3 is CATSRVPAGPYEQYF. Here the CDR3 DNA reads TGTGCCACCAGCAGAGTTCCAGCGGGACCGTACGAGCAGTACTTC. The rearrangement uses TRBV15 and TRBJ2-7; TRBD2 agrees at 7 bases. V shed 1 base, J shed 4 bases, and the junction held 7 bases outside the gene matches. This CDR3 has 15 residues. Germline CDR1 is LNHNV and CDR2 is YYDKDF (reference sequence).

This chain links TRBV7-9 with TRBJ2-1; TRBD2 aligns across 8 bases. Germline V CDR1 and CDR2: SEHNR, FQNEAQ (reference sequence). The CDR3 length is 14 residues. V was pared by 6 bases and J by 6 bases, with 7 bases of the junction left unmatched. The CDR3 bases are TGTGCCAGCAGGAGCGGGAGAGGGGGCAATGAGCAGTTCTTC. This codes for CASRSGRGGNEQFF.

This chain connects TRBV19 to TRBJ2-1; perhaps D is TRBD1 or TRBD2 (5 bases each). The ends were cut back, 5 bases at V and 6 bases at J, with 14 bases in the middle. CDR1 is LNHDA and CDR2 is SQIVND in the germline V gene (reference sequence). The CDR3 contains 14 residues. The CDR3 is CASSEGRNINEQFF. The CDR3 region has the DNA TGTGCCAGTAGTGAGGGGCGTAATATCAATGAGCAGTTCTTC.

The chain uses TRBV6-5 and TRBJ2-5, with D perhaps being TRBD1 or TRBD2 (5 bases each). Germline-derived CDR1 and CDR2 are MNHEY and SVGAGI. This CDR3 spans 15 amino acids. V lost 6 bases to trimming and J lost 5 bases, with 19 bases between them. The CDR3 DNA is TGTGCCAGCAGGATGGGACGGAACACGGCGGAGACCCAGTACTTC. Protein sequence: CASRMGRNTAETQYF.

The J gene is TRBJ1-5, the V gene TRBV4-3; the match to TRBD1 covers 7 bases. The V gene's germline CDR1 is LGHNA and CDR2 YSLEER. CDR3 size: 15 residues. After removal of 0 bases from V and 4 bases from J, the junction contained 3 bases not matched to a gene. This chain's CDR3 is CASSQEGQRNQPQHF. CDR3 sequence (DNA): TGCGCCAGCAGCCAAGAGGGACAGAGGAATCAGCCCCAGCATTTT.

The chain carries TRBV27 and TRBJ1-5, with D possibly matching TRBD1 (5 bases). Germline assignment: CDR1 MNHEY and CDR2 SMNVEV (reference sequence). V lost 0 bases and J 0 bases, leaving 9 bases between the germline ends. There are 16 residues in the CDR3. CDR3 protein: CASSLSWGLSNQPQHF. The CDR3 nucleotides read TGTGCCAGCAGTTTATCGTGGGGCCTTAGCAATCAGCCCCAGCATTTT.

The sample holds one count of this clone. This chain links TRBV28 with TRBJ2-3; D might be TRBD1 (5 bases). Germline CDR1 and CDR2: MDHEN and SYDVKM. Between the trimmed V and J ends, which lost 6 bases and 0 bases, there was a span of 19 bases. The CDR3 is 17 amino acids. The CDR3, as DNA: TGTGCCAGCAGCACCCCCCTGGGCAGGGAAAGCACAGATACGCAGTATTTT. Amino acids: CASSTPLGRESTDTQYF. The whole variable domain, remainder taken from reference TRBV28 and TRBJ2-3, is DVKVTQSSRYLVKRTGEKVFLECVQDMDHENMFWYRQDPGLGLRLIYFSYDVKMKEKGDIPEGYSVSREKKERFSLILESASTNQTSMYLCASSTPLGRESTDTQYFGPGTRLTVL.

This rearrangement joins TRBV4-1 to TRBJ2-1, with TRBD1 identical over 11 bases. Germline V lookup: CDR1 MGHRA, CDR2 YSYEKL. The CDR3 covers 15 residues. The ends lost 5 bases at V and 8 bases at J; junction bases unmatched: 8. The CDR3 region has the DNA TGCGCCAGCAGCACCCGGGACAGGGGGTACGATGAGCAGTTCTTC. Its translation: CASSTRDRGYDEQFF.

In this sample, this clone turned up once. The rearrangement joins TRBV13 to TRBJ2-4, with D possibly matching TRBD2 (6 bases). There are 17 residues in the CDR3. The V and J ends lost 0 bases and 0 bases respectively, with 12 bases between them. CDR1 and CDR2 (germline): PRHDT, FYEKMQ (reference sequence). The DNA for the CDR3 is TGTGCCAGCAGCTTAGGCCCCGGGACTCTAGCCAAAAACATTCAGTACTTC. This gives the protein CASSLGPGTLAKNIQYF.

Here the CDR3 reads CASSPMLLAGGEQYF. CDR3 sequence (DNA): TGTGCCAGCAGCCCCATGTTACTAGCGGGTGGGGAGCAGTACTTC. The chain uses TRBV6-5 and TRBJ2-7, with TRBD2 identical over 9 bases. Per the germline V gene, CDR1 is MNHEY and CDR2 is SVGAGI. The CDR3 runs to 15 residues. V trimming: 6 bases; J trimming: 7 bases; junction bases outside the gene matches: 13.

The V gene is TRBV12-5, the J gene TRBJ1-4; possibly TRBD1 for D (5 bases). Trimming shortened V by 6 bases and J by 4 bases, and 12 bases separated the two germline ends. This CDR3 region has 14 residues. The germline gives CDR1 LGHNT, CDR2 FRNRAP. The CDR3 spells CASGPGRVNEKLFF. The CDR3 nucleotides read TGTGCTAGTGGCCCGGGACGGGTTAATGAAAAACTGTTTTTT.

The V call is TRBV5-1, the J call TRBJ2-7; 9 bases are a match to TRBD1. Germline CDR1 reads SGHRS; CDR2 reads YFSETQ. Unmatched junction bases numbered 9, after V lost 5 bases and J lost 3 bases. This CDR3 is 15 amino acids long. The CDR3 DNA follows: TGCGCCAGCAGGAGTCCCGGGACAGGGAGCTACGAGCAGTACTTC. The encoded protein is CASRSPGTGSYEQYF. Looking up the rest from reference TRBV5-1 and TRBJ2-7 gives the full variable domain: KAGVTQTPRYLIKTRGQQVTLSCSPISGHRSVSWYQQTPGQGLQFLFEYFSETQRNKGNFPGRFSGRQFSNSRSEMNVSTLELGDSALYLCASRSPGTGSYEQYFGPGTRLTVT.

This chain links TRBV27 with TRBJ2-3, with TRBD1 matching 7 bases. The V gene's germline CDR1 is MNHEY and CDR2 SMNVEV (reference sequence). The CDR3 runs to 16 residues. The V segment lost 0 bases and the J segment 2 bases; nucleotides outside the gene matches: 5. CDR3 sequence (DNA): TGTGCCAGCAGTTTATCGCCCGGGACAGCCACAGATACGCAGTATTTT. Translation gives CASSLSPGTATDTQYF.

The gene calls are TRBV7-9 and TRBJ2-1, with 15 bases fitting TRBD2. Germline V gene data show CDR1 as SEHNR and CDR2 as FQNEAQ (reference sequence). With V trimmed by 4 bases and J by 10 bases, 11 bases remained unmatched. There are 17 residues in the CDR3. This chain's CDR3 is CASSSEGTSGGRREQFF. The CDR3 nucleotides are TGTGCCAGCAGCTCAGAAGGGACTAGCGGGGGGCGTAGGGAGCAGTTCTTC. Together with reference TRBV7-9 and TRBJ2-1, the CDR3 gives the full variable domain: DTGVSQNPRHKITKRGQNVTFRCDPISEHNRLYWYRQTLGQGPEFLTYFQNEAQLEKSRLLSDRFSAERPKGSFSTLEIQRTEQGDSAMYLCASSSEGTSGGRREQFFGPGTRLTVL.

DNA of the CDR3: TGTGCCAGCAGCATTCGACAGGGGAACACCGGGGAGCTGTTTTTT. It codes for CASSIRQGNTGELFF. This sequence joins TRBV11-2 and TRBJ2-2; 7 bases are a match to TRBD1. Per the germline V gene, CDR1 is SGHAT and CDR2 is FQNNGV. J was trimmed by 1 base and V by 5 bases; bases with no gene match: 4. The CDR3 runs 15 residues.

This sequence joins TRBV28 and TRBJ2-7; 10 nucleotides align to TRBD1. This CDR3 spans 13 amino acids. With V trimmed by 5 bases and J by 6 bases, 4 bases remained unmatched. Germline V gene lookup returns CDR1 MDHEN and CDR2 SYDVKM. In DNA, the CDR3 is TGTGCCAGCAGTCGACAGGGGGCGGGCGAGCAGTACTTC. Its translation is CASSRQGAGEQYF.

This clone was seen a handful of times. The gene calls are TRBV3-1 (or the pseudogene TRBV3-2) and TRBJ2-6, with a tentative D call TRBD2 (5 bases). This CDR3 spans 19 amino acids. The V end was cut by 3 bases, the J end by 1 base, with 19 bases between. Germline loops: CDR1 LGHDT, CDR2 YNNKEL (reference sequence). The CDR3 DNA sequence: TGTGCCAGCAGCCAGTTCAGTCCGGGATTCTCTTCTGGGGCCAACGTCCTGACTTTC. Translating it yields CASSQFSPGFSSGANVLTF.

The CDR3 sequence is CASSPILRPLEKLFF. CDR3 in DNA: TGTGCCAGCAGCCCTATACTGCGGCCCCTTGAAAAACTGTTTTTT. The J gene is TRBJ1-4, the V gene TRBV3-1 (or the pseudogene TRBV3-2), with no clear D. V lost 4 bases and J 7 bases, leaving 16 bases between the germline ends. Per germline, CDR1 LGHDT and CDR2 YNNKEL (reference sequence). The CDR3 has 15 amino acids.